This TCR beta chain was identified in a study of CD8+CD57+ T cells in acquired aplastic anemia (dated by TCRdb to between 2018 and 2020). Some background on the complete study: A mean of approximately 3 ug of DNA, ranging from roughly 0.17 to 30 ug, was extracted from sorted CD4+ and CD8+ cells. CD8+CD57+ expansion was defined as a frequency above the mean frequency observed in healthy subjects. Results and caveats for the whole study, not just this receptor: Patients and healthy controls showed no significant difference in CD8+ Simpson's diversity (P=0.060). About 30 CD8+ CDR3 sequences were found in both patients and controls but appeared to be highly expressed in patients and within the immunodominant clones of the patients.

TCR beta VDJ combination and CDR3 sequence profiling used genomic DNA as the template. An Illumina HiSeq 2000 was used for TCR repertoire sequencing. Regarding the original processing steps: Repertoires were assessed using TRBV/TRBJ rearrangement plots, CDR3 size and DJ length profiles, and Simpson's diversity index. The most abundant DNA sequence in the deep sequencing data was defined as the immunodominant clone. CDR3 amino acid sequences were checked for sharing across subjects and were also compared against the VDJdb database and published repertoires. TCRdb trimmed the raw reads at Q25, called clones with MiXCR and kept productive beta chains. Every entry covers one CDR3 protein and lists the most common genes and DNA from its rows. The V and J calls, along with clone size, are taken from TCRdb and not from the paper's own processing. The table for this sample lists about 270,000 distinct CDR3 sequences; 70% to 85% of them were counted only once. 35% to 50% of the sample belongs to the ten largest clones.

Patients chosen for sequencing had shown expansion of CD8+CD57+ cells by flow cytometry. Every patient had severe acquired aplastic anemia, diagnosed using the International Study of Aplastic Anemia and Agranulocytosis and Camitta criteria. No patient had received any therapy when blood was sampled. In this study, sorted CD4+ and CD8+ T cells from the blood of healthy subjects and of severe aplastic anemia patients had their TCR repertoires deep-sequenced. Patients were enrolled in the USA under clinicaltrials.gov protocols 00001620, 01623167, 00001397, 00071045, 00081523 and 00961064. Ficoll-Paque density gradient centrifugation was used to isolate peripheral blood mononuclear cells. Before DNA extraction, CD4+ and CD8+ T cells were sorted by FACS or by magnetic beads. The V and J ends are trimmed by 9 bases and 3 bases, leaving 22 bases between them. The CDR3, cysteine through phenylalanine, is 16 amino acids long. Here the CDR3 DNA is all that survives: 48 bases in frame from base 1. CDR1 and CDR2 are read off the germline V gene as SGDLS and YYNGEE.

As to this clonotype: It has no known antigen specificity. Base qualities are missing; no much larger clone stands one base away.

The chain was built from TRBV9 and TRBJ2-1; D gene: possibly TRBD1, on 6 matching bases. The receptor comes from a human donor with aplastic anemia. Sequencing was done on a sample of sorted CD4+, CD8+, or CD8+CD57+ T cells (not recorded which) from PBMCs. Here is the DNA: TGTGCCATCAGTGACCAACAGGGTGTCGTCTACAATGAGCAGTTCTTC. The translation is CAISDQQGVVYNEQFF.